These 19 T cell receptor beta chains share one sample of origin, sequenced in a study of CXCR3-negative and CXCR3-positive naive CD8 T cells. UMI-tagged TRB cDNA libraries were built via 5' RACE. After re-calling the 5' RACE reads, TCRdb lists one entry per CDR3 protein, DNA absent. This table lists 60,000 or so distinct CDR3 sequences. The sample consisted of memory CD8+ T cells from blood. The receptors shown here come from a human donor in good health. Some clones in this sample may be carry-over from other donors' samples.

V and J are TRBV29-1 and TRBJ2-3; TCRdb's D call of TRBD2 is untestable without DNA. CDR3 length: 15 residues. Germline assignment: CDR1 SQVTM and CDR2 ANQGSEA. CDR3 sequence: CSVEAGTPSTDTQYF.

CDR3 sequence: CSVERQANTGELFF. This sequence joins TRBV29-1 and TRBJ2-2. The CDR3 has 14 amino acids. Germline loops: CDR1 SQVTM, CDR2 ANQGSEA.

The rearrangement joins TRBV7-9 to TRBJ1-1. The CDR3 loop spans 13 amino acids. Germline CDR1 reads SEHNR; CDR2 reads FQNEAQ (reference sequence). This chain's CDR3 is CASSLAGNTEAFF.

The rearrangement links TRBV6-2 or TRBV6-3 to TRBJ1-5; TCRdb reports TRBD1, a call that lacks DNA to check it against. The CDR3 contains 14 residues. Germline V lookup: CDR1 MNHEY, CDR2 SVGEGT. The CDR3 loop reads CASSGAGENQPQHF.

CDR3 amino acids: CASSYSSLAGGGETQYF. J is TRBJ2-5 and V is TRBV6-5; no DNA is available, so the TRBD2 call from TCRdb remains unchecked. Germline V gene lookup returns CDR1 MNHEY and CDR2 SVGAGI. There are 17 residues in the CDR3.

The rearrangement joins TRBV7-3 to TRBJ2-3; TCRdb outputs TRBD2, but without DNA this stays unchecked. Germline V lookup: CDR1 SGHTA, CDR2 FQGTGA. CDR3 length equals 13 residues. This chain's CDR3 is CASSLGRADTQYF.

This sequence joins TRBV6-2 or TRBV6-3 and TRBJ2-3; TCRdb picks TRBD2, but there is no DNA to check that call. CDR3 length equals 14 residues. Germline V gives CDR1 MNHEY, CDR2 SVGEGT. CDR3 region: CASSFLAATDTQYF.

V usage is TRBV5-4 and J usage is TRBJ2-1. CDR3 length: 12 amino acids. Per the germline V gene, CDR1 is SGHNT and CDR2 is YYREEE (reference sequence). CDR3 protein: CASSFARTEQFF.

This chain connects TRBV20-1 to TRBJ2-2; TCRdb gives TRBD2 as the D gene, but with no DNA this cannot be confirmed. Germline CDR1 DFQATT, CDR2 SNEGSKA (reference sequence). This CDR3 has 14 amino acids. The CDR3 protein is CSARDGSVPGELFF.

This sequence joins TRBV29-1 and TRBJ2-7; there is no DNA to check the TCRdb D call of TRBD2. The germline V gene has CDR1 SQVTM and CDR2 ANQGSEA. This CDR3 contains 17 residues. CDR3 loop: CSVEDKTSGSPIYEQYF.

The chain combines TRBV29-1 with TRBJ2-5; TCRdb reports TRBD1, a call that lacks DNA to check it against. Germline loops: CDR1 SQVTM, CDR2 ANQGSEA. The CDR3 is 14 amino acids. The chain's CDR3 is CSVHGEGAGETQYF.

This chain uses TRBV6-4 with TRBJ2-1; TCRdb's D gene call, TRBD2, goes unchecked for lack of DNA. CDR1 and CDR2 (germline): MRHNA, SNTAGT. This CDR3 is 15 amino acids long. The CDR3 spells CASSETSGEGNEQFF.

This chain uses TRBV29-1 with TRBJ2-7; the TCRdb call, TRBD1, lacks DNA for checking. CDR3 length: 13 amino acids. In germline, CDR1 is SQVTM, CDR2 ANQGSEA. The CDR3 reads CSVGSGETYEQYF.

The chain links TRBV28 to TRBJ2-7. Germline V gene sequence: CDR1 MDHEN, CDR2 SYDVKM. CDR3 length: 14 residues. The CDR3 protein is CASSFEPGPYEQYF.

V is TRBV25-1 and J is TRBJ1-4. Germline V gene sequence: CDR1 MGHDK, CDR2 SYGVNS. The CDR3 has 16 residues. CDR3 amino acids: CASSEFDGATNEKLFF.

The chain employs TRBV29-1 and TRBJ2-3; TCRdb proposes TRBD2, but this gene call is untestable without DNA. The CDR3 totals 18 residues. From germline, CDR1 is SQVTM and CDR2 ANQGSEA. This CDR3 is CSVEVSGGASPYTDTQYF.

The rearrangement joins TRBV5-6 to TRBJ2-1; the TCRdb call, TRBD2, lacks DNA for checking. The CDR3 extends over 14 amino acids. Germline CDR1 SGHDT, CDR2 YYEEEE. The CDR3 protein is CASSFSGGHNEQFF.

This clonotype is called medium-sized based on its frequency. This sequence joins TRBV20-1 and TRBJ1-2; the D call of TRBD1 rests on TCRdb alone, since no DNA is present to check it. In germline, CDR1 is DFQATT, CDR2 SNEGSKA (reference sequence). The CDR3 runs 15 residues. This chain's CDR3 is CSARFQGEINYGYTF.

The CDR3 loop is CASTGGSYEQYF. The chain is built from TRBV7-9 and TRBJ2-7; TCRdb picks TRBD1, but there is no DNA to check that call. The V gene's germline CDR1 is SEHNR and CDR2 FQNEAQ (reference sequence). This CDR3 has 12 amino acids.